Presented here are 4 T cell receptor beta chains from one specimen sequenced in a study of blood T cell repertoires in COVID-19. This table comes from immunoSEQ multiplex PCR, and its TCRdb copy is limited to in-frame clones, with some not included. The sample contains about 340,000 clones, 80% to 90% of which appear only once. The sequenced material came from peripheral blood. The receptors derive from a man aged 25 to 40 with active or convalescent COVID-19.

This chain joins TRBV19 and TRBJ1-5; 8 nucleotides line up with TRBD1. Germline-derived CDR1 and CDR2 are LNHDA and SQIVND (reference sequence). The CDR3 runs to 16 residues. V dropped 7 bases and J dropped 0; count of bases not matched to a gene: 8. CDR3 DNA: TGTGCCAGTAAATGGGACAGGACATATAGCAATCAGCCCCAGCATTTT. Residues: CASKWDRTYSNQPQHF.

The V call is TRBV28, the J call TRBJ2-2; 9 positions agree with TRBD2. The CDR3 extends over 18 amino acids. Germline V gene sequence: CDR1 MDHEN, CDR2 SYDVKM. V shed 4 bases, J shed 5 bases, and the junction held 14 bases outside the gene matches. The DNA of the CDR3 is TGTGCCAGCAGTTACTTCCTAGGGCGGGAGGGCCGGACCGGGGAGCTGTTTTTT. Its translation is CASSYFLGREGRTGELFF.

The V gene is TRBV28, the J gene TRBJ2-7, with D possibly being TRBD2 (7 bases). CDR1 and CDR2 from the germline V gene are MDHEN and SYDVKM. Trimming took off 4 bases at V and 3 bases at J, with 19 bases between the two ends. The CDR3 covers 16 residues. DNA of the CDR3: TGTGCCAGCAGTTATCAGGGTAGGGGGGGGTACTACGAGCAGTACTTC. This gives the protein CASSYQGRGGYYEQYF.

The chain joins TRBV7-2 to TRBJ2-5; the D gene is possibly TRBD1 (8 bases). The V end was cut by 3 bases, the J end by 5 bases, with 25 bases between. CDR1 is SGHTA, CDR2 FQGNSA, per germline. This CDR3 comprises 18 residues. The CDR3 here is CASSFGQGAGDPRETQYF. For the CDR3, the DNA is TGTGCCAGCAGCTTTGGACAGGGTGCGGGAGACCCCCGGGAGACCCAGTACTTC.